This TCR beta chain stems from a study of response to subunit inactivated influenza vaccine. Study observations and caveats: New T cells are recruited in small numbers by each seasonal influenza vaccination, according to the authors' suggestion.

TCRdb re-called the RT-PCR reads through MiXCR, storing one row per CDR3 protein. The sample lists 400,000 to 550,000 distinct CDR3 sequences, 25% occurring once. CDR3 length: 15 residues. Germline V gives CDR1 MDHEN, CDR2 SYDVKM. V shed 6 bases and J 5 bases; nucleotides not matched to a gene: 7. As concerns this clonotype: What it binds is not known.

The sample here was CD4+ T cells sorted from PBMCs, taken less than 6 days after vaccination. V is TRBV28 and J is TRBJ1-5; 10 bases are a match to TRBD1. The source of this sequence is a man aged 45-65 years who received an inactivated influenza vaccine. CDR3 in amino acids: CASSSGQGVDQPQHF. CDR3 DNA: TGTGCCAGCAGCTCTGGACAGGGGGTAGATCAGCCCCAGCATTTT. Together with reference TRBV28 and TRBJ1-5, the CDR3 gives the full variable domain: DVKVTQSSRYLVKRTGEKVFLECVQDMDHENMFWYRQDPGLGLRLIYFSYDVKMKEKGDIPEGYSVSREKKERFSLILESASTNQTSMYLCASSSGQGVDQPQHFGDGTRLSIL.